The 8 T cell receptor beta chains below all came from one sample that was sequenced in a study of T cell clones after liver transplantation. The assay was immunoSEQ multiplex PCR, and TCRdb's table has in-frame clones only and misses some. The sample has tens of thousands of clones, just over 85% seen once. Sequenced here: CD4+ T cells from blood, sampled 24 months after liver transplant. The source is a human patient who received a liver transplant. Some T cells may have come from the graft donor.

CDR3 DNA sequence: TGTGCCAGTAGTAAGAGGGGGACAGCGGCGAACACCGGGGAGCTGTTTTTT. Its protein is CASSKRGTAANTGELFF. The rearrangement uses TRBV19 and TRBJ2-2; TRBD1 agrees at 7 bases. CDR3 length: 17 residues. V was clipped by 4 bases and J by 0 bases; unmatched bases: 8. Germline loops: CDR1 LNHDA, CDR2 SQIVND (reference sequence). The variable domain in full, completed from reference TRBV19 and TRBJ2-2, reads DGGITQSPKYLFRKEGQNVTLSCEQNLNHDAMYWYRQDPGQGLRLIYYSQIVNDFQKGDIAEGYSVSREKKESFPLTVTSAQKNPTAFYLCASSKRGTAANTGELFFGEGSRLTVL.

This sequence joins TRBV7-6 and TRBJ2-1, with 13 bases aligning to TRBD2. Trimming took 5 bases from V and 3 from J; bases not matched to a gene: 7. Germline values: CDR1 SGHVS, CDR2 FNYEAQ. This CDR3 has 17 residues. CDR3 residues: CASSLTSGGVLYNEQFF. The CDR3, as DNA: TGTGCCAGCAGCCTTACTAGCGGGGGGGTGCTCTACAATGAGCAGTTCTTC. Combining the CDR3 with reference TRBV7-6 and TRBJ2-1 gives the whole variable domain GAGVSQSPRYKVTKRGQDVALRCDPISGHVSLYWYRQALGQGPEFLTYFNYEAQQDKSGLPNDRFSAERPEGSISTLTIQRTEQRDSAMYRCASSLTSGGVLYNEQFFGPGTRLTVL.

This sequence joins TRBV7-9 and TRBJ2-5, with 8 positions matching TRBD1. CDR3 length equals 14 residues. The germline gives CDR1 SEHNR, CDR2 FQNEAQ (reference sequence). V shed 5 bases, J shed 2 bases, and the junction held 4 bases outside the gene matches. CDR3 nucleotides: TGTGCCAGCAGCCATCGGACAGGGCAAGAGACCCAGTACTTC. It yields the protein CASSHRTGQETQYF.

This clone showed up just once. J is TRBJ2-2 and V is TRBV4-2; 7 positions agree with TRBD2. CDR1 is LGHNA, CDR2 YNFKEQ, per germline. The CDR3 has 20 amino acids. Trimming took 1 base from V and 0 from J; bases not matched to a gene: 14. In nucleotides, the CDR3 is TGTGCCAGCAGCCAAGGTCTGGGCGGGACTACCAGGACGAACACCGGGGAGCTGTTTTTT. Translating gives CASSQGLGGTTRTNTGELFF.

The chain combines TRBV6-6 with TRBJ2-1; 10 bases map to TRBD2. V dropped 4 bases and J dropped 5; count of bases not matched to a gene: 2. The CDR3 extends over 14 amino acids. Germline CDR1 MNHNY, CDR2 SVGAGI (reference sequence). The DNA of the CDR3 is TGTGCCAGCAGTTCAGCGGGGGGGCACAATGAGCAGTTCTTC. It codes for CASSSAGGHNEQFF.

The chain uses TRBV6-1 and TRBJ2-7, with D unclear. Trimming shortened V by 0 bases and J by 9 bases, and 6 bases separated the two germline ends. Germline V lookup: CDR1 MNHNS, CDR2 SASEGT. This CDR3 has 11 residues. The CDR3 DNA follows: TGTGCCAGCAGTGAAGCGTGGGTGCAGTACTTC. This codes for CASSEAWVQYF.

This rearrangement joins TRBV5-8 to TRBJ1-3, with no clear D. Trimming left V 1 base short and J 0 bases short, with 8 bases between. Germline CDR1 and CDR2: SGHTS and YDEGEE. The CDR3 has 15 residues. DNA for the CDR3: TGTGCCAGCAGCTTGAGGGCGGGCTCTGGAAACACCATATATTTT. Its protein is CASSLRAGSGNTIYF.

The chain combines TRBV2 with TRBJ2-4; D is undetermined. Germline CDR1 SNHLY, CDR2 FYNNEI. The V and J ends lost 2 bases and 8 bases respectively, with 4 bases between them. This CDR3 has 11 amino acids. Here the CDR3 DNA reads TGTGCCAGCAGTGAAAGAGACATTCAGTACTTC. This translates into CASSERDIQYF. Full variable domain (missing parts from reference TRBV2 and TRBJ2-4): EPEVTQTPSHQVTQMGQEVILRCVPISNHLYFYWYRQILGQKVEFLVSFYNNEISEKSEIFDDQFSVERPDGSNFTLKIRSTKLEDSAMYFCASSERDIQYFGAGTRLSVL.